This T cell receptor beta chain appears in the sequencing data of a study of T cell repertoires in cytomegalovirus infection. Across the whole study: An indication of both CMV infection and matching HLA type came from public TCR beta signatures.

Study results and caveats: HLA-C-restricted TCR beta clonotypes specific for CMV led the ex vivo response. Identification of carriers of CMV plus the relevant HLA was achieved through cumulative public TCR beta family frequency.

This clonotype showed up just a few times. Its specificity is not known. The CDR3 extends over 14 amino acids. Per germline, CDR1 SGHVS and CDR2 FQNEAQ. V was clipped by 3 bases and J by 3 bases; unmatched bases: 1. TCRdb fed the reads into MiXCR, producing one record per CDR3 protein. Among a few hundred thousand distinct CDR3 sequences listed, approximately 25% were seen once. The sequenced sample was cultured PBMCs, obtained from culture after CMV antigen stimulation. The V gene is TRBV7-8, the J gene TRBJ2-2, with 7 bases fitting TRBD2. This receptor was obtained from a human donor in good health (CMV status not recorded). Some clones in this sample may be carry-over from other donors' samples. The DNA of the CDR3 is TGTGCCAGCAGCTTTAGCGGGCACACCGGGGAGCTGTTTTTT. It translates to CASSFSGHTGELFF.